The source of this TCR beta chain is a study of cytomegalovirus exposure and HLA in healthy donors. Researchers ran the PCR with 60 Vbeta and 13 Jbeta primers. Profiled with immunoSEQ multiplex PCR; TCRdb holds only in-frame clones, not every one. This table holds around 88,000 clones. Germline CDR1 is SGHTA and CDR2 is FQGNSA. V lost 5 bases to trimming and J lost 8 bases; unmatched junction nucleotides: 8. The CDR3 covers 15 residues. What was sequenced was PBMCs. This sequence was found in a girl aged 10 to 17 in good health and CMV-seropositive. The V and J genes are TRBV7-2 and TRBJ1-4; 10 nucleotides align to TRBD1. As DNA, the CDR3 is TGTGCCAGCAGCGCGAGGACAGGGGGTGGGGAAAAACTGTTTTTT. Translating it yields CASSARTGGGEKLFF. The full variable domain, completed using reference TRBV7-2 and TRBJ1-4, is GAGVSQSPSNKVTEKGKDVELRCDPISGHTALYWYRQSLGQGLEFLIYFQGNSAPDKSGLPSDRFSAERTGGSVSTLTIQRTQQEDSAVYLCASSARTGGGEKLFFGSGTQLSVL.